This TCR beta chain was identified in a study of T cell responses to AZD1222 COVID-19 vaccine (dated by TCRdb to the early 2020s). Broadly, across the study: AZD1222 recipients with second doses at about 4 weeks or about 12 weeks were pooled, because spike-specific TCR depth and breadth did not differ between schedules. Trial participants were enrolled by age into subgroups of 18-55, 56-69 and 70-plus years, and around 150, 28 and 57 TCR-sequenced participants, respectively, were included in these subgroups. TCR sequencing was performed for roughly 240 trial participants, of whom 200 to 210 were given two doses of AZD1222 and roughly 25 were given two doses of MenACWY control vaccine.

What the study reported, not specific to this receptor: In the small 56-69-year group, the increase in depth fell short of significance, most likely because of low power. Only six or seven AZD1222 recipients were SARS-CoV-2 seropositive at baseline, limiting conclusions about previously exposed vaccinees. Participants were mostly white British and included more females than males, and it was suggested by the authors that clonal diversity may have been underestimated. After two AZD1222 doses, spike-specific TCR breadth and depth were significantly higher than at day 0 and than in MenACWY recipients. Vaccine-associated CD4 TCRs spanned the whole spike protein, with dominant responses in regions 160-218 and 743-854. Because no day 14 peak-response samples were available, the repertoires could be characterized only after the peak T cell response. Nearly half of unique spike-specific TCRs reportedly recognized epitopes outside regions mutated in the B.1.351 and B.1.1.7 variants.

For this clone: This clone's antigen is unknown. Base qualities are not recorded, but no much larger clone differs from it by a single base.

Explained via the paper, the time point label denotes: baseline before first vaccination. The vaccinee samples were drawn from two UK trials, COV001 and COV002, one of which was a single-blind randomized controlled phase 2/3 trial testing AZD1222 (ChAdOx1 nCoV-19) in healthy adults. For TCRbeta chain sequencing, PBMC samples from trial participants were taken at day 0 and at day 28 after the second dose. The CDR3 regions of human TCRbeta chains were analyzed by immunosequencing. On the authors' methods: TCRs in the repertoires were compared against a reference library of SARS-CoV-2-specific TCRs that had been generated with the MIRA antigen-specificity platform. Breadth was defined as the fraction of unique TCRs that were SARS-CoV-2-associated. Depth was defined as the fraction of total T cells that were SARS-CoV-2-associated. Using the MIRA data, each spike-specific TCR was mapped to the spike region that the TCR reacts to and placed in a CD4 or CD8 class. Log10-transformed breadth and depth values were compared by one-way ANOVA with Sidak's multiple comparisons tests. In TCRdb, the immuneACCESS table is reduced to in-frame sequences with V and J assigned. These tables do not hold every clone; where another copy was compared, an unresolved V gene accounts for under half, and the others remain unexplained. The DNA was the basis for D and trimming; V, J and clone size are from that table. The sample yields some 61,000 clones; more than 85% were counted once. Of the sample, approximately 15% is held by the ten largest clones.

The receptor comes from an adult in good health. Sequenced material: peripheral blood, taken on day 0 of AZD1222 vaccination.

The CDR3 region has the sequence CASSLGTSLYNEQFF. The sequence in DNA is TGTGCCAGCAGCTTAGGGACTAGCCTCTACAATGAGCAGTTCTTC. This chain joins TRBV7-8 to TRBJ2-1, with TRBD2 matching 8 junction bases. Trimming accounts for 1 base at V and 3 bases at J, while the number of junction bases matched to no gene is 2. The CDR3 measures 15 amino acids from cysteine to phenylalanine. Solely the CDR3 DNA is kept, with 45 bases framed from the first base. CDR1 SGHVS and CDR2 FQNEAQ were looked up in the germline V gene. The full variable domain, completed from the reference TRBV7-8 and TRBJ2-1 proteins outside the CDR3, reads GAGVSQSPRYKVAKRGQDVALRCDPISGHVSLFWYQQALGQGPEFLTYFQNEAQLDKSGLPSDRFFAERPEGSVSTLKIQRTQQEDSAVYLCASSLGTSLYNEQFFGPGTRLTVL.